Given below is one T cell receptor (beta chain) in context. This clonotype was seen only a few times. The clone's antigen remains unknown. No base qualities exist here, and no much larger clone lies one base off it. This entry comes from a study of CD8 T cells in ankylosing spondylitis (dated by TCRdb to the late 2010s). The study in broad terms: T cell receptor beta repertoires were profiled in healthy donors and ankylosing spondylitis patients so that disease-linked TCR variants could be found. The full study cohort comprised roughly 24 ankylosing spondylitis patients and roughly 110 healthy donors. Samples of peripheral blood were taken, and for ankylosing spondylitis patients, synovial fluid was collected as well. Study-wide conclusions, independent of this receptor: Some motif variants were previously reported in synovial fluid and blood of reactive arthritis patients, suggesting common disease-initiation mechanisms. The disease-linked clones were reported as significantly enriched in matched synovial fluid samples from ankylosing spondylitis patients. The disease-linked clones had a CD8+ phenotype and were found at relatively low frequencies in peripheral blood. Blood from ankylosing spondylitis patients appeared to be characterized by a TCR beta motif composed of eight highly homologous amino acid variants.

Sequenced on an Illumina HiSeq 2500. Quantitative 5'-RACE with molecular barcodes was used to prepare TCR beta libraries. As for how the authors treated the data: Disease-linked TCR variants were identified with a new computational method built on a probabilistic model of VDJ rearrangement. Through fastp at Q25 and MiXCR, TCRdb rebuilt clones from the public reads, retaining in-frame beta chains. Identical CDR3 protein sequences are pooled into one entry, listed with their most common genes and DNA. TCRdb's processing, not the authors' own work, is the source of the V and J calls. A total of fewer than 400,000 distinct CDR3 sequences appear in this sample, 7% to 9% of them only once. The ten top clones hold just over 14% of the sample. The specimen was blood, either unsorted or a sorted T cell fraction (not recorded which). The clonotype comes from a male donor with ankylosing spondylitis.

The nucleotides read TGTGCCAGCAGCTTATCCGTGGTACCCGGCAGTGGGGCTTTCTTT. Its translation is CASSLSVVPGSGAFF. The chain is assembled from TRBV7-9 and TRBJ1-1; no D segment can be confidently identified. From its cysteine to its phenylalanine, the CDR3 spans 15 amino acids. Solely the CDR3 DNA is kept, with 45 bases framed from the first base. Via the germline V gene (reference sequence), CDR1 is SEHNR and CDR2 FQNEAQ. V gives up 2 bases and J gives up 11 bases, and the segment between their germline ends measures 21 bases. The full variable domain, completed from the reference TRBV7-9 and TRBJ1-1 proteins outside the CDR3, reads DTGVSQNPRHKITKRGQNVTFRCDPISEHNRLYWYRQTLGQGPEFLTYFQNEAQLEKSRLLSDRFSAERPKGSFSTLEIQRTEQGDSAMYLCASSLSVVPGSGAFFGQGTRLTVV.